A single TCR beta chain is shown here with its context. Method: immunoSEQ multiplex PCR; TCRdb's copy keeps in-frame clones and lacks some. The sample yields about 670,000 clones, around 89% seen once. The sample is drawn from a study of blood T cell repertoires in COVID-19. The CDR3 runs 19 residues. Germline V lookup: CDR1 SGDLS, CDR2 YYNGEE. J was trimmed by 0 bases and V by 3 bases; bases with no gene match: 13. The rearrangement uses TRBV9 and TRBJ1-4; 8 bases are a match to TRBD1. The source material was peripheral blood. The source is a woman between 18 and 29 years old with acute or convalescent COVID-19. In DNA, the CDR3 is TGTGCCAGCAGCGGTACCCTAAGAGACAGGGGCTCAACTAATGAAAAACTGTTTTTT. Its translation is CASSGTLRDRGSTNEKLFF. The full variable domain, its missing parts supplied by reference TRBV9 and TRBJ1-4, is DSGVTQTPKHLITATGQRVTLRCSPRSGDLSVYWYQQSLDQGLQFLIQYYNGEERAKGNILERFSAQQFPDLHSELNLSSLELGDSALYFCASSGTLRDRGSTNEKLFFGSGTQLSVL.